This T cell receptor beta chain stems from a study of OX40 agonist ivuxolimab in advanced cancers. At the level of the study: Hepatocellular carcinoma, melanoma, renal cell or head and neck cancer occurred in dose-escalation patients. At about 82% male, the cohort had a mean age of 60 years, ranging from about 23 to 80.

The V gene lost 4 bases and the J gene lost 4 bases, with 11 bases spanning the gap. The CDR3 has 13 residues. Germline loops: CDR1 GTSNPN, CDR2 SVGIG (reference sequence). In regard to this clone: The antigen is unknown.

Findings and limits, study-wide: Among the nonresponders, some also had low normalized T-cell clonal expansion. Averaging showed that CD8+ T cells had more expanded clones than CD4+ did.

The table came from immunoSEQ multiplex PCR; TCRdb's copy has only in-frame clones and leaves some out. This table has about 36,000 clones, 70% to 80% appearing once. The TCR comes from an adult with an advanced solid tumor such as melanoma, head and neck, liver or kidney cancer. This specimen was CD4+ or CD8+ T cells sorted from blood, taken in a trial of the OX40 agonist ivuxolimab. The genes are TRBV30 and TRBJ2-4, with a tentative D call TRBD2 (7 bases). The CDR3 nucleotides read TGTGCCTGGATAGGGGGGGGTAAAAACATTCAGTACTTC. This translates into CAWIGGGKNIQYF.